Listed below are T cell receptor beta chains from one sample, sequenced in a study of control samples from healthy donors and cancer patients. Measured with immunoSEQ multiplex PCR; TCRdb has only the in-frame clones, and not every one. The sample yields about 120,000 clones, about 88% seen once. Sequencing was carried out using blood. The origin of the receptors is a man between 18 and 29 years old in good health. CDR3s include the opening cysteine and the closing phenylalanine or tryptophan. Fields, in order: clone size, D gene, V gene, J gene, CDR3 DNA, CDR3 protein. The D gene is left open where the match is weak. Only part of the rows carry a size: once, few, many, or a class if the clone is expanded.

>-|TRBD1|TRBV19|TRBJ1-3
TGTGCCACCGGGGACAGGCCCTCTGGAAACACCATATATTTT
CATGDRPSGNTIYF
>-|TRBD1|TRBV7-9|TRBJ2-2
TGTGCCAGCAGCGCACAGGGGGCTTCCGGGGAGCTGTTTTTT
CASSAQGASGELFF
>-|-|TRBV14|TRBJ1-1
TGTGCCAGCAGCCATCACAGGGTTTTGAACACTGAAGCTTTCTTT
CASSHHRVLNTEAFF
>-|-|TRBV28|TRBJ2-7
TGTGCCAGCAGTTTATTGAACTACGAGCAGTACTTC
CASSLLNYEQYF
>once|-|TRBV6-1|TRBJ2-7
TGTGCCAGCAGTGAAGGTCAGGGGCGGATCTACGAGCAGTACTTC
CASSEGQGRIYEQYF
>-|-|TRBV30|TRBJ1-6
TGTGCCTGGACCTCCGGTGTGTCCCTCCACTTT
CAWTSGVSLHF
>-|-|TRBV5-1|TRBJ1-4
TGCGCCAGCAGCTTGGGTGAAAAACTGTTTTTT
CASSLGEKLFF
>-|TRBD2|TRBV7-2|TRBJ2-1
TGTGCCAGCAGCTTAGGGGCTAGCGGGAGCAATGAGCAGTTCTTC
CASSLGASGSNEQFF
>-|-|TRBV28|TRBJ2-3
TGTGCCAGCAGTTTATCAGTCGGTCGCACAGATACGCAGTATTTT
CASSLSVGRTDTQYF
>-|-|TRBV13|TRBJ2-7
TGTGCCAGCAGCTTAGCGGGGCAATCGAGATACGAGCAGTACTTC
CASSLAGQSRYEQYF
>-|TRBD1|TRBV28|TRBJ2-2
TGTGCCAGCAGGCGAGACAGGGTGACCGGGGAGCTGTTTTTT
CASRRDRVTGELFF
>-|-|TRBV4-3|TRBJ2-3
TGCGCCAGCAGCCCGACTAGGATGGGAGGAACAGATACGCAGTATTTT
CASSPTRMGGTDTQYF
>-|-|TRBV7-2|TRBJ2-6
TGTGCCAGCAGCTCAACTACGGGGGGCGAGGCCAACGTCCTGACTTTC
CASSSTTGGEANVLTF
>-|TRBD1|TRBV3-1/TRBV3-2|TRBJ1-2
TGTGCCAGCAGCTCTGACAGGGCAGTCTACACCTTC
CASSSDRAVYTF
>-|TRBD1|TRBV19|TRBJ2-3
TGTGCCACCAATGAGGACAGGGGAGGTCCAGATACGCAGTATTTT
CATNEDRGGPDTQYF
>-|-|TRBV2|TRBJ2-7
TGTGCCAGCAGTGAAGCGCTTAAACCCTACTACGAGCAGTACTTC
CASSEALKPYYEQYF
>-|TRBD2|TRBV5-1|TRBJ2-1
TGCGCCAGCAGCCCGACTAGCGGGGCAATTAATGAGCAGTTCTTC
CASSPTSGAINEQFF
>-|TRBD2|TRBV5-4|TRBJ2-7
TGTGCCAGCAGCCCCATAGCGGGAGTGCGGTCCTACGAGCAGTACTTC
CASSPIAGVRSYEQYF
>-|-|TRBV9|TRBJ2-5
TGTGCCAGCAGCGTAGACCTCCAAGAGACCCAGTACTTC
CASSVDLQETQYF
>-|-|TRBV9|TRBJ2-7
TGTGCCAGCAGCGTAGGTCCTATGAGGGGGACGGGGCCCTACGAGCAGTACTTC
CASSVGPMRGTGPYEQYF
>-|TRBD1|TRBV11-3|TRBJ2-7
TGTGCCAGCAGCTTCGCGACAGGGGGCTCCTACGAGCAGTACTTC
CASSFATGGSYEQYF
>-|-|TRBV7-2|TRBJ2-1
TGTGCCAGCAGCTTGTTGCGGGCCCTTTACAATGAGCAGTTCTTC
CASSLLRALYNEQFF
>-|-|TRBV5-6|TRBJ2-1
TGTGCCAGCAGCTTGGATGGATACTACAATGAGCAGTTCTTC
CASSLDGYYNEQFF
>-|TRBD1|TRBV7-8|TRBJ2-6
TGTGCCAGCACTCCCCGGGACAGGGCTTCTGTGATGTCTGGGGCCAACGTCCTGACTTTC
CASTPRDRASVMSGANVLTF
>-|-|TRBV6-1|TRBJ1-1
TGTGCCAGCAGTGAAGGCATGAACACTGAAGCTTTCTTT
CASSEGMNTEAFF
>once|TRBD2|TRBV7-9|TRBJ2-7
TGTGCCAGCAGCCTAGCGGGGTTGGTCCACGAGCAGTACTTC
CASSLAGLVHEQYF
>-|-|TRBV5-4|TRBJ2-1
TGTGCCAGCAGCTTGGCGCGGGGCTCCTACAATGAGCAGTTCTTC
CASSLARGSYNEQFF
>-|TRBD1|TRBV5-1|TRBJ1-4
TGCGCCAGCAGCCAGACAGGGGGAACTAATGAAAAACTGTTTTTT
CASSQTGGTNEKLFF
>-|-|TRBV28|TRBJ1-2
TGTGCCAGCAGTTCGAGTATGAACAGGGTTTTTCTACTATATGGCTACACCTTC
CASSSSMNRVFLLYGYTF
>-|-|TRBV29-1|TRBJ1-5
TGCAGCGTTGAAGTCGACGGGAATCAGCCCCAGCATTTT
CSVEVDGNQPQHF
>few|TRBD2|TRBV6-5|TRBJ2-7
TGTGCCAGCAGTTACGCGGGAGCCCCCCGCGAGCAGTACTTC
CASSYAGAPREQYF
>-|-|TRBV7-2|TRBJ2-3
TGTGCCAGCAGGAACCCGGGGAGCGGTTTCACAGATACGCAGTATTTT
CASRNPGSGFTDTQYF
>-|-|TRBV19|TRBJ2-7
TGTGCCAGTAGTATAGGCGGGGAGCAGTACTTC
CASSIGGEQYF
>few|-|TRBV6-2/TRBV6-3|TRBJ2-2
TGTGCCAGCAGCCTCTACCACACCGGGGAGCTGTTTTTT
CASSLYHTGELFF
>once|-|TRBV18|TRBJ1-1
TGTGCCAGCTCACCACAGGGGTCGAACACTGAAGCTTTCTTT
CASSPQGSNTEAFF
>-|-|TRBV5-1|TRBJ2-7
TGCGCCAGCAGCTCGGGGGGCGGTTTCGAGCAGTACTTC
CASSSGGGFEQYF
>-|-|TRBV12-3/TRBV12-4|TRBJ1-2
TGTGCCAGCAGCCTCCGTAGGTCCCCCAGTTACACCTTC
CASSLRRSPSYTF
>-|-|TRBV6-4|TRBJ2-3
TGTGCCAGCAGTGACGGCCCAACAGATACGCAGTATTTT
CASSDGPTDTQYF
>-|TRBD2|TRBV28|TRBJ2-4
TGTGCCAGCAGGCCTAGCGGGACCAAAAACATTCAGTACTTC
CASRPSGTKNIQYF